This section outlines one T cell receptor (beta chain) sequence together with its context. Its antigen is currently unknown. Terminally differentiated effector memory CD45RA+ cells were excluded from the naive CD8 cells, which were CD45RO-negative and positively selected for CCR7. Splitting of each subset's genomic DNA was done evenly across several immunoSEQ plates. The data were produced by immunoSEQ multiplex PCR, yet TCRdb's version contains in-frame clones alone and is incomplete. The sample includes about 2,100,000 clones, about 92% of them seen just once. The data originate from a study of shared clonotypes between healthy human individuals. The wider study: Donors, aged 18 to 49, were a couple of women and a few men.

Trimming cost V 0 bases and J 7 bases, with 9 bases left between them. The CDR3 is made up of 13 amino acids. CDR1 MNHEY and CDR2 SVGAGI come from the germline V gene. Findings and caveats of the study: Several donors showed sharing of approximately 5% of naive CD4 clonotypes. The authors sampled blood alone, and tissue repertoires likely differ.

This clonotype was sampled from a man younger than 30 in good health. Some clones in this sample may be carry-over from other donors' samples. Sequenced input: naive CD8+ T cells from PBMCs. The gene calls are TRBV6-5 and TRBJ2-5; possible D gene TRBD2, 5 bases. CDR3 bases: TGTGCCAGCAGTTACTCGGCCGGAGGGACCCAGTACTTC. Translated: CASSYSAGGTQYF.